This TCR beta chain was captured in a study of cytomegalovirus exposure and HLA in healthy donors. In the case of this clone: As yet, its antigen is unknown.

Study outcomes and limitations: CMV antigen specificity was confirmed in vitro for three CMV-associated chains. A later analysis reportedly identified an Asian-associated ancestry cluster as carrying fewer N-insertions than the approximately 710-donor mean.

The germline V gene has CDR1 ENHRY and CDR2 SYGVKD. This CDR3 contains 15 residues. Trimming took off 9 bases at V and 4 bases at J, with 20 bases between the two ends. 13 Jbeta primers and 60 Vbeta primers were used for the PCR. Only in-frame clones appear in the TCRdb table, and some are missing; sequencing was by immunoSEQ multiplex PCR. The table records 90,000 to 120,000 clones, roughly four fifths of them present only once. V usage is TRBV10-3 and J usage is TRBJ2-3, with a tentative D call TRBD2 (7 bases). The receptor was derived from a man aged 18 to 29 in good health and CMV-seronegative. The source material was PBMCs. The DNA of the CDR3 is TGTGCCATTTCCGGGGGGAAGGGGGATGCAGATACGCAGTATTTT. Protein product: CAISGGKGDADTQYF.